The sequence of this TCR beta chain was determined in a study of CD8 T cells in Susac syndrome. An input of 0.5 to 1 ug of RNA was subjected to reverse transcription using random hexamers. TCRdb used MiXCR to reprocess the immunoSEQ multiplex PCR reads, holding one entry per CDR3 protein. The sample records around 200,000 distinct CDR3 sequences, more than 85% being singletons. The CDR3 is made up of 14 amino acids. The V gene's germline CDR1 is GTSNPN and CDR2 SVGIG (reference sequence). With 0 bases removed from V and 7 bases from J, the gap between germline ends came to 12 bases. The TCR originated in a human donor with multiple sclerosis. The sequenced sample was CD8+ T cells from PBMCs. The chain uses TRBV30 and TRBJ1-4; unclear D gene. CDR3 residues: CAWSVPGSVEKLFF. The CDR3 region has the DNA TGTGCCTGGAGTGTACCGGGTTCGGTTGAAAAACTGTTTTTT.